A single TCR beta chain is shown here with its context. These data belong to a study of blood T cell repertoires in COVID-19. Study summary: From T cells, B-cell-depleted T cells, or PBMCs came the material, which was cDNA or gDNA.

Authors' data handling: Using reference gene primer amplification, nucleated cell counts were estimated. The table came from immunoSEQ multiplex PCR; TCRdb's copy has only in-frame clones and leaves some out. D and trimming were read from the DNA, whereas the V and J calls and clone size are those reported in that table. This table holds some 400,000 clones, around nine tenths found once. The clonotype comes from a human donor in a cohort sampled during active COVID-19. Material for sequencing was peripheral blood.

The CDR3 protein is CASSIFGGGNNEQFF. Here the CDR3 DNA reads TGTGCCAGTAGTATTTTTGGGGGGGGGAACAATGAGCAGTTCTTC. The rearrangement uses TRBV19 and TRBJ2-1; 7 positions match TRBD2. V shed 3 bases and J 5 bases; nucleotides not matched to a gene: 7. The V gene's germline CDR1 is LNHDA and CDR2 SQIVND (reference sequence). The CDR3 loop spans 15 amino acids.